This is a list of T cell receptor beta chains from one sample in a study of blood T cell repertoires in COVID-19. The assay was immunoSEQ multiplex PCR, and TCRdb's table has in-frame clones only and misses some. The profile covers 280,000 or so clones, with 87% appearing a single time and around 5.8% taken by the ten largest. What was sequenced was PBMCs or T cells enriched from blood (not recorded which). The source is a middle-aged woman who had recovered from COVID-19. The CDR3 runs from the conserved cysteine through the conserved F or W. The D gene is left open where the match is weak. Only some rows state a clone size, as once, few, many or a class for expanded clones.

abundance	j_gene	d_gene	len	v_gene	CDR3nt	CDR3aa
NA	TRBJ1-5	NA	13	TRBV19	TGTGCCAGTAGTATGATTGGAGGTCAGCCCCAGCATTTT	CASSMIGGQPQHF
once	TRBJ1-5	TRBD1	14	TRBV18	TGTGCCAGCTCACCCGGACAGGGTGACCAGCCCCAGCATTTT	CASSPGQGDQPQHF
once	TRBJ1-3	TRBD1	18	TRBV5-1	TGCGCCAGCAGCAGAGGGGACAGGGAAGAGTCCGGAGGAAACACCATATATTTT	CASSRGDREESGGNTIYF
NA	TRBJ1-2	NA	15	TRBV4-3	TGCGCCAGCAGCCAAGAGGCGGGAGGCGGGTATGGCTACACCTTC	CASSQEAGGGYGYTF
once	TRBJ2-1	NA	14	TRBV10-2	TGCGCCAGCAGTGACACAGGGTCCTACAATGAGCAGTTCTTC	CASSDTGSYNEQFF
NA	TRBJ2-3	NA	12	TRBV4-1	TGCGCCAGCAGCCAGCATGCGGATACGCAGTATTTT	CASSQHADTQYF
NA	TRBJ2-5	NA	15	TRBV9	TGTGCCAGCAGCGTAGCTTTCAGGGGCCAAGAGACCCAGTACTTC	CASSVAFRGQETQYF
NA	TRBJ2-7	NA	15	TRBV28	TGTGCCAGCAGTGGCCAGCCCGGGACTCGACTCGAGCAGTACTTC	CASSGQPGTRLEQYF
NA	TRBJ1-3	NA	16	TRBV6-5	TGTGCCAGCAGTTACCGGGGGGGAGACTCTGGAAACACCATATATTTT	CASSYRGGDSGNTIYF
few	TRBJ1-4	NA	15	TRBV18	TGTGCCAGCTCACCACCTACAGGGCAGAATGAAAAACTGTTTTTT	CASSPPTGQNEKLFF
NA	TRBJ1-2	NA	11	TRBV25-1	TGTGCCACACACGGACTTTATGGCTACACCTTC	CATHGLYGYTF
NA	TRBJ2-3	TRBD2	15	TRBV2	TGTGCCAGCGGACGGACTAGCGGGACCACAGATACGCAGTATTTT	CASGRTSGTTDTQYF
NA	TRBJ1-2	NA	14	TRBV19	TGTGCCAGTAGTATCCAATACAGAGACTATGGCTACACCTTC	CASSIQYRDYGYTF
NA	TRBJ2-3	TRBD2	15	TRBV7-6	TGTGCCAGCAGCTTACTAGCGGGAGTTACAGATACGCAGTATTTT	CASSLLAGVTDTQYF
NA	TRBJ1-5	NA	13	TRBV12-3/TRBV12-4	TGTGCCAGCAGCCGACAAATAAATCAGCCCCAGCATTTT	CASSRQINQPQHF
NA	TRBJ1-4	NA	15	TRBV7-2	TGTGCCAGCAGCTTATTTCCAGGGTCCAATGAAAAACTGTTTTTT	CASSLFPGSNEKLFF
NA	TRBJ2-3	NA	15	TRBV5-1	TGCGCCAGCAGCTTGGCCAGGGAAAGCACAGATACGCAGTATTTT	CASSLARESTDTQYF
once	TRBJ1-1	TRBD1	12	TRBV7-9	TGTGCCAGCAGCCCAGGGACAGGGGAGGGTTTCTTT	CASSPGTGEGFF
NA	TRBJ1-2	NA	16	TRBV11-2	TGTGCCAGCAGCGCACCTGAATATTCAGGCGCCTATGGCTACACCTTC	CASSAPEYSGAYGYTF
NA	TRBJ2-1	TRBD2	14	TRBV6-2/TRBV6-3	TGTGCCAGCAGCCCTGGACTAGCGGGATGGGAGCAGTTCTTC	CASSPGLAGWEQFF
NA	TRBJ1-2	NA	17	TRBV6-1	TGTGCCAGCAGTGTCCCCGCGGGGCCAGGGTCGTTTCTTGGCTACACCTTC	CASSVPAGPGSFLGYTF
NA	TRBJ2-3	TRBD2	19	TRBV7-9	TGTGCCAGCAGCTCTAGAGGGAGTGTGCGGGAGAGTAGGACAGATACGCAGTATTTT	CASSSRGSVRESRTDTQYF
NA	TRBJ2-3	TRBD2	17	TRBV7-2	TGTGCCAGCAGCTCTTCGGGAGGCCCAAGATCAACAGATACGCAGTATTTT	CASSSSGGPRSTDTQYF
NA	TRBJ2-2	NA	14	TRBV9	TGTGCCAGCAGCGTCCCCCGGGAGCCCGGGGAGCTGTTTTTT	CASSVPREPGELFF
NA	TRBJ1-3	NA	16	TRBV30	TGTGCCTGTCCAGCGCAGGGGCCAACTTCTGGAAACACCATATATTTT	CACPAQGPTSGNTIYF
NA	TRBJ2-7	TRBD1	16	TRBV19	TGTGCCAGTAGTCCTGGACAGGAAAGACCCCTCTACGAGCAGTACTTC	CASSPGQERPLYEQYF
NA	TRBJ1-4	NA	13	TRBV9	TGTGCCAGCAGCGTTAGTCCCCATGAAAAACTGTTTTTT	CASSVSPHEKLFF